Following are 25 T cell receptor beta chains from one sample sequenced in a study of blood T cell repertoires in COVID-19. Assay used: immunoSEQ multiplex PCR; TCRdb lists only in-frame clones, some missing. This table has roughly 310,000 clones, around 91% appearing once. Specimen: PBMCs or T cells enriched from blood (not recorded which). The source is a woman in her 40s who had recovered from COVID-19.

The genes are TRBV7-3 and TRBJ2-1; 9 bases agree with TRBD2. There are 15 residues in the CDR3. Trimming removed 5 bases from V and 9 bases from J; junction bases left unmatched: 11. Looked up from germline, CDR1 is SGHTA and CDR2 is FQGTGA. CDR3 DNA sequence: TGTGCCAGCAGCCAGGACTCGCGGGGGGGCGGTGAGCAGTTCTTC. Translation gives CASSQDSRGGGEQFF.

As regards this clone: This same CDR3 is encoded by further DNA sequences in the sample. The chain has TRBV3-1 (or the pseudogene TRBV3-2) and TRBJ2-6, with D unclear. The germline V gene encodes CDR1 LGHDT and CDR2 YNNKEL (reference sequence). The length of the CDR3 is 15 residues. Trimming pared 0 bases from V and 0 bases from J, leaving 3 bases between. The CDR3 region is CASSQDSSGANVLTF. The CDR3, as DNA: TGTGCCAGCAGCCAAGATAGCTCTGGGGCCAACGTCCTGACTTTC.

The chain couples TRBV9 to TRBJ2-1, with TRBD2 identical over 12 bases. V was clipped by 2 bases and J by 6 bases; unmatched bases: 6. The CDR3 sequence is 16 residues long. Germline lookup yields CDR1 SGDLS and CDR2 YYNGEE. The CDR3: CASSVEGTSGFNEQFF. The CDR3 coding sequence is TGTGCCAGCAGCGTCGAGGGGACTAGCGGGTTCAATGAGCAGTTCTTC.

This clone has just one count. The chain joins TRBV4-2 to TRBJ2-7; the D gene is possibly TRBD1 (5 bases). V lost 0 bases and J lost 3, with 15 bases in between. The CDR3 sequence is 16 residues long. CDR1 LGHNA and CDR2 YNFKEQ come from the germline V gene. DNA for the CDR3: TGTGCCAGCAGCCAAGAGTCGCCAGGGTCTATCTACGAGCAGTACTTC. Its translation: CASSQESPGSIYEQYF.

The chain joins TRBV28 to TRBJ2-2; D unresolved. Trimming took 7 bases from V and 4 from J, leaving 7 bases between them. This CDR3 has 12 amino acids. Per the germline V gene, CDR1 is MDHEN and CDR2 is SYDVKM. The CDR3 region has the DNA TGTGCCAGCAAAGAGAGCACCGGGGAGCTGTTTTTT. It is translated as CASKESTGELFF.

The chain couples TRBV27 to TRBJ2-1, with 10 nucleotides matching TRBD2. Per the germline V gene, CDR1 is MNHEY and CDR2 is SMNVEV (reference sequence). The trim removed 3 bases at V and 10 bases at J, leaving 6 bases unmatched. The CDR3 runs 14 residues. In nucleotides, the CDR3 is TGTGCCAGCAGTTTTACTAGCGGGAAGGACGAGCAGTTCTTC. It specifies CASSFTSGKDEQFF.

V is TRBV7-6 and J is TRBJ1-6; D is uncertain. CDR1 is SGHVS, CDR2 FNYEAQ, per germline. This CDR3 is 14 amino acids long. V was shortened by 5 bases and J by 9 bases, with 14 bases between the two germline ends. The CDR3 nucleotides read TGTGCCAGCAGCCCAGAGGTCGCTTCTTCACCCCTCCACTTT. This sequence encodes CASSPEVASSPLHF. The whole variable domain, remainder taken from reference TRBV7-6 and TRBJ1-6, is GAGVSQSPRYKVTKRGQDVALRCDPISGHVSLYWYRQALGQGPEFLTYFNYEAQQDKSGLPNDRFSAERPEGSISTLTIQRTEQRDSAMYRCASSPEVASSPLHFGNGTRLTVT.

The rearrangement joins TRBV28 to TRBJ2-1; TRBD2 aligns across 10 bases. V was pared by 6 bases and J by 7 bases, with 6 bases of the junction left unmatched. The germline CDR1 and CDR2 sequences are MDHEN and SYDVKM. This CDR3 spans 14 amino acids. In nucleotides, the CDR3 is TGTGCCAGCAGGAGCGGGGGGGCTCAAAATGAGCAGTTCTTC. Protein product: CASRSGGAQNEQFF.

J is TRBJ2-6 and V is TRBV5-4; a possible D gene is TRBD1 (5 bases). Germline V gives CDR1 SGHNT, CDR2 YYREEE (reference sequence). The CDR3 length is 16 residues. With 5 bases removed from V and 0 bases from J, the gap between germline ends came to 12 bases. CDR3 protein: CASRSDSRSGANVLTF. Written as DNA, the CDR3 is TGTGCCAGCAGATCCGACAGCCGCTCTGGGGCCAACGTCCTGACTTTC.

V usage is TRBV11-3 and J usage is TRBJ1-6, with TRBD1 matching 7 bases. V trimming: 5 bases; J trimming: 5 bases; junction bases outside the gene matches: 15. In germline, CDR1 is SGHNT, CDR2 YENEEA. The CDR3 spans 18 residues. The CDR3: CASSANTGQASNNSPLHF. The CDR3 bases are TGTGCCAGCAGCGCTAACACAGGACAGGCTTCTAATAATTCACCCCTCCACTTT.

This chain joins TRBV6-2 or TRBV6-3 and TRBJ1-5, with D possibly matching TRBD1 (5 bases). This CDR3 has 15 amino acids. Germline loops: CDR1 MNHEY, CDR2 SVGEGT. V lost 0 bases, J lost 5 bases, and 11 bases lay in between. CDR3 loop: CASSYSGGGDQPQHF. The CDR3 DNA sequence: TGTGCCAGCAGTTACTCGGGGGGAGGGGATCAGCCCCAGCATTTT.

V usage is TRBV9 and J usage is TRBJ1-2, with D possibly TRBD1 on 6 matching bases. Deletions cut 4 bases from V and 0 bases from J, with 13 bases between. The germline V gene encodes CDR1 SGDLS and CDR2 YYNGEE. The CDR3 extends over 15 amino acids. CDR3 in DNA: TGTGCCAGCAGCTCCCGGGACATGGCTAACTATGGCTACACCTTC. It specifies CASSSRDMANYGYTF. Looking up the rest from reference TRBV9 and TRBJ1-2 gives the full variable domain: DSGVTQTPKHLITATGQRVTLRCSPRSGDLSVYWYQQSLDQGLQFLIQYYNGEERAKGNILERFSAQQFPDLHSELNLSSLELGDSALYFCASSSRDMANYGYTFGSGTRLTVV.

CDR3 sequence (DNA): TGCGCCAGCAGCCAAGATGAACTAGCCTTGCAAGAGACCCAGTACTTC. Protein product: CASSQDELALQETQYF. The V gene is TRBV4-1, the J gene TRBJ2-5, with D possibly TRBD2 on 6 matching bases. Germline V gene sequence: CDR1 MGHRA, CDR2 YSYEKL. This CDR3 region has 16 residues. Trimming stripped 0 bases from V and 2 bases from J, with 13 bases between.

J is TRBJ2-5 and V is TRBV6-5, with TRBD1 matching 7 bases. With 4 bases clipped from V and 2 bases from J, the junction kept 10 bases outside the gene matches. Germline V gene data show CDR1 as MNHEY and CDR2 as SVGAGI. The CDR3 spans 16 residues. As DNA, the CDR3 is TGTGCCAGCAGTTTGTCCGGGACAGACAATCAAGAGACCCAGTACTTC. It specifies CASSLSGTDNQETQYF.

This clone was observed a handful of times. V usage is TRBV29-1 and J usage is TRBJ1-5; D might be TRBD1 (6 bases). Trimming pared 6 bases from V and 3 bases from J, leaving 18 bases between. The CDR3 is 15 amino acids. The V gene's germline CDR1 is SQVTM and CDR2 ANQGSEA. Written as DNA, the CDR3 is TGCAGCGTCCGGTGGACAGCCCTACTCAATCAGCCCCAGCATTTT. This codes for CSVRWTALLNQPQHF.

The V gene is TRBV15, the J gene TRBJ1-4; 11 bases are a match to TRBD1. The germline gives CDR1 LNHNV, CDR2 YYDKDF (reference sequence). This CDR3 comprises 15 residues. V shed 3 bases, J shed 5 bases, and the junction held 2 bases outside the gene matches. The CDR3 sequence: CATSRRDRGNEKLFF. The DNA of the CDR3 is TGTGCCACCAGCAGGAGGGACAGGGGGAATGAAAAACTGTTTTTT.

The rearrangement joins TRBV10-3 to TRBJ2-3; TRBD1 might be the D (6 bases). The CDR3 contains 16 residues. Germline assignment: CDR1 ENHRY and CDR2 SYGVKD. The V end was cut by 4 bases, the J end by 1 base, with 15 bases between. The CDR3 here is CAISASQGTGTDTQYF. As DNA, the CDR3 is TGTGCCATCAGTGCCTCACAGGGAACGGGCACAGATACGCAGTATTTT.

CDR3 in amino acids: CASSPLSGTGGGGEYGYTF. In DNA form, the CDR3 reads TGTGCCAGCTCACCACTTTCCGGGACAGGGGGCGGTGGAGAGTATGGCTACACCTTC. The chain links TRBV18 to TRBJ1-2; 12 bases match TRBD1. The germline gives CDR1 KGHSH, CDR2 LQKENI. Losses at the gene ends were 1 base for V and 5 bases for J; bases not matched to a gene: 14. The CDR3 has 19 amino acids.

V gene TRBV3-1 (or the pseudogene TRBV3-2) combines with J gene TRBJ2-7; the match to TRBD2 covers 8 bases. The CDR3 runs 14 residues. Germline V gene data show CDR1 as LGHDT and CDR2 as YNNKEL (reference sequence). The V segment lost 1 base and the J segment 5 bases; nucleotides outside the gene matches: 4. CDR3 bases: TGTGCCAGCAGCCAAGCGGGAGGGCACGACGAGCAGTACTTC. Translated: CASSQAGGHDEQYF.

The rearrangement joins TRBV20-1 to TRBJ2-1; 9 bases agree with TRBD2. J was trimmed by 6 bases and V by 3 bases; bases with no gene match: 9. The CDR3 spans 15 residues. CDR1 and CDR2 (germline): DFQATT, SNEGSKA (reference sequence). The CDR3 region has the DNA TGCAGTGCTAGTGGGCGGGGGGGCCTCATCAATGAGCAGTTCTTC. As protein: CSASGRGGLINEQFF.

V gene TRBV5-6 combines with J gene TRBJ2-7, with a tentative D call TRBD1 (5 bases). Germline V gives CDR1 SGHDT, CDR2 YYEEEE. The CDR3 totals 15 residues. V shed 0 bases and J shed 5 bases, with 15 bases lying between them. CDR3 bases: TGTGCCAGCAGCTTGGCCGTCAGGGAAGGTGACGAGCAGTACTTC. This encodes CASSLAVREGDEQYF.

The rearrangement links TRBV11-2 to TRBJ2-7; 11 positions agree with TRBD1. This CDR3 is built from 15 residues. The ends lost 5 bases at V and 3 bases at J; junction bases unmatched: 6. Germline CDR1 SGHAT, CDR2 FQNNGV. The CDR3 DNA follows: TGTGCCAGCAGCCCGAAGGACAGGGGGCTCTACGAGCAGTACTTC. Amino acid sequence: CASSPKDRGLYEQYF.

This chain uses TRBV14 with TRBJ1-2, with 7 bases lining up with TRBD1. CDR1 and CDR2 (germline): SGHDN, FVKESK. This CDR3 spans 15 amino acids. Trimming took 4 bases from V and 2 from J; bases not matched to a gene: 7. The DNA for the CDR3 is TGTGCCAGCAGCCTCCACAGGGGATGGAACTATGGCTACACCTTC. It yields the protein CASSLHRGWNYGYTF.

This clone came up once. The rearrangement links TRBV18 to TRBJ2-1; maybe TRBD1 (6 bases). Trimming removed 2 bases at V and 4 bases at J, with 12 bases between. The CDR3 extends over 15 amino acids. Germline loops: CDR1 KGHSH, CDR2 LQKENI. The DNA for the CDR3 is TGTGCCAGCTCACCAGCCTGGACAGAGTACAATGAGCAGTTCTTC. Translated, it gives CASSPAWTEYNEQFF.

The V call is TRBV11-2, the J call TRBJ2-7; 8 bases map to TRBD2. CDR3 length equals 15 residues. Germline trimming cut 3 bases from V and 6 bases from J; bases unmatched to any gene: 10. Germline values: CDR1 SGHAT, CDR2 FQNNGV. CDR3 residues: CASSFLGTSGSEQYF. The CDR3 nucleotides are TGTGCCAGCAGCTTCCTAGGGACTAGTGGCTCCGAGCAGTACTTC.